This is a list of T cell receptor beta chains from one sample in a study of T cell changes during pregnancy in multiple sclerosis. Sequencing used immunoSEQ multiplex PCR; TCRdb keeps in-frame clones, though not all of them. This table holds under 55,000 clones, roughly 90% found once. The sample in question was peripheral blood, obtained in the first trimester of pregnancy. These receptor sequences come from a female donor with multiple sclerosis, enrolled in a pregnancy study. Both conserved end residues are part of each CDR3. D genes are given only for firm matches. A row's size may be missing; if present it is once, few, many or a size class.

d_call j_call clone_size v_call cdr3_aa cdr3_nt
TRBD2 TRBJ2-1 - TRBV29-1 CSFGRGLAGGNEQFF TGCAGCTTTGGACGGGGACTAGCGGGGGGGAATGAGCAGTTCTTC
TRBD1 TRBJ1-2 - TRBV4-3 CASSQELDRVYGYTF TGCGCCAGCAGCCAAGAACTGGACAGGGTTTATGGCTACACCTTC
- TRBJ2-3 - TRBV28 CASSPGDTDTQYF TGTGCCAGCAGTCCCGGGGATACAGATACGCAGTATTTT
TRBD1 TRBJ1-2 - TRBV7-9 CASSLGQPTTNNYGYTF TGTGCCAGCAGCTTGGGACAGCCCACAACGAATAACTATGGCTACACCTTC
- TRBJ1-1 - TRBV18 CASSPQAGITEAFF TGTGCCAGCTCACCACAAGCGGGGATCACTGAAGCTTTCTTT
TRBD1 TRBJ1-1 - TRBV7-9 CASSVRQGNTEAFF TGTGCCAGCAGCGTCCGACAGGGGAACACTGAAGCTTTCTTT
- TRBJ1-5 few TRBV2 CASSEQGGPNQPQHF TGTGCCAGCAGTGAACAGGGTGGGCCCAATCAGCCCCAGCATTTT
- TRBJ1-4 - TRBV29-1 CSVTSFGSNEKLFF TGCAGCGTAACCTCCTTTGGGAGTAATGAAAAACTGTTTTTT
TRBD2 TRBJ2-7 - TRBV11-1 CASSRLGLAGIISYEQYF TGTGCCAGCAGCCGATTGGGACTAGCGGGGATAATCTCCTACGAGCAGTACTTC
- TRBJ1-6 - TRBV30 CARREFRYNSPLHF TGTGCCCGGAGGGAGTTTCGCTATAATTCACCCCTCCACTTT
- TRBJ1-5 - TRBV4-2 CASSQGREYSNQPQHF TGTGCCAGCAGCCAAGGTCGGGAATATAGCAATCAGCCCCAGCATTTT
- TRBJ2-5 - TRBV20-1 CSAGEETQYF TGCAGCGCAGGTGAAGAGACCCAGTACTTC
- TRBJ1-2 - TRBV28 CASSLLNQVIDGYTF TGTGCCAGCAGTTTATTGAACCAGGTGATCGACGGCTACACCTTC
- TRBJ2-6 - TRBV6-1 CASGDSSGANVLTF TGTGCCAGCGGCGACAGCTCTGGGGCCAACGTCCTGACTTTC
TRBD1 TRBJ2-2 - TRBV5-1 CASSAGQGGTGELFF TGCGCCAGCAGCGCGGGACAGGGGGGAACCGGGGAGCTGTTTTTT
- TRBJ1-1 - TRBV5-8 CASSLGTLNTEAFF TGTGCCAGCAGCCTCGGGACATTGAACACTGAAGCTTTCTTT
- TRBJ2-7 - TRBV4-1 CASSHDRKYEQYF TGCGCCAGCAGCCACGACAGAAAGTACGAGCAGTACTTC
- TRBJ2-7 - TRBV18 CASSPNRQSIVGNEQYF TGTGCCAGCTCACCAAACCGACAGTCCATCGTCGGCAACGAGCAGTACTTC
- TRBJ1-6 - TRBV19 CASSLPGIGNSPLHF TGTGCCAGTAGCCTCCCAGGGATCGGTAATTCACCCCTCCACTTT
TRBD1 TRBJ2-7 - TRBV18 CASSPLGQATNHEQYF TGTGCCAGCTCACCACTGGGACAGGCGACTAACCACGAGCAGTACTTC
- TRBJ1-1 - TRBV6-6 CASSYSSPGEAFF TGTGCCAGCAGTTACTCCTCCCCGGGGGAAGCTTTCTTT
TRBD1 TRBJ1-6 - TRBV5-1 CASRGGTGLYNSPLHF TGCGCCAGCAGGGGAGGGACAGGGCTCTATAATTCACCCCTCCACTTT
- TRBJ1-2 - TRBV5-4 CAVSREGDGYPQRSAF TGTGCCGTATCCCGGGAGGGTGATGGCTACCCCCAACGGTCCGCCTTC
- TRBJ2-2 - TRBV7-9 CASSNMGAWGNTGELFF TGTGCCAGCAGCAACATGGGGGCATGGGGCAACACCGGGGAGCTGTTTTTT
- TRBJ2-3 - TRBV7-3 CASSLQGSTDTQYF TGTGCCAGCAGCCTACAGGGTTCCACAGATACGCAGTATTTT
- TRBJ1-1 - TRBV5-1 CASRKELMNTEAFF TGCGCCAGCAGAAAAGAGCTCATGAACACTGAAGCTTTCTTT
TRBD2 TRBJ2-3 - TRBV30 CAWSWGLAGGFTLTDTQYF TGTGCCTGGAGTTGGGGGCTAGCGGGGGGATTTACCCTCACAGATACGCAGTATTTT
- TRBJ1-1 - TRBV5-6 CASSLQGADTEAFF TGTGCCAGCAGCTTACAGGGCGCGGACACTGAAGCTTTCTTT
TRBD1 TRBJ1-4 - TRBV7-2 CASSLTGSEEKLFF TGTGCCAGCAGCTTGACAGGGTCGGAAGAAAAACTGTTTTTT
TRBD1 TRBJ1-2 - TRBV18 CAAYAGTGDYGYTF TGTGCCGCTTATGCGGGGACAGGCGACTATGGCTACACCTTC
TRBD1 TRBJ2-1 - TRBV19 CATAGGQDYNEQFF TGTGCCACCGCCGGGGGACAGGACTACAATGAGCAGTTCTTC
- TRBJ1-5 - TRBV7-9 CASSRTVAAGVSQPQHF TGTGCCAGCAGCCGAACCGTGGCTGCGGGGGTAAGTCAGCCCCAGCATTTT
- TRBJ2-7 - TRBV15 CATSREVVGSFLYEQYF TGTGCCACCAGCAGAGAGGTCGTAGGGAGTTTCCTCTACGAGCAGTACTTC
- TRBJ1-6 few TRBV19 CASSTGTEASPLHF TGTGCCAGTAGCACCGGGACTGAGGCTTCACCCCTCCACTTT
- TRBJ2-7 - TRBV27 CASSLRQKPYEQYF TGTGCCAGCAGTTTAAGACAGAAACCCTACGAGCAGTACTTC
TRBD1 TRBJ1-2 - TRBV4-1 CASSQGQGGNYGYTF TGCGCCAGCAGCCAAGGACAGGGAGGTAACTATGGCTACACCTTC
- TRBJ1-2 - TRBV20-1 CSAPQGYGYTF TGCAGTGCCCCGCAGGGATATGGCTACACCTTC
- TRBJ1-2 - TRBV28 CASSSGGAVLGGYTF TGTGCCAGCAGTAGCGGGGGGGCCGTATTGGGAGGCTACACCTTC
TRBD1 TRBJ2-1 - TRBV9 CASSVGRRRDSRGNEQFF TGTGCCAGCAGCGTAGGCCGCCGTCGGGACAGTAGGGGCAATGAGCAGTTCTTC
TRBD2 TRBJ2-7 - TRBV7-6 CASGLAGAYEQYF TGTGCCAGCGGCTTAGCGGGCGCCTACGAGCAGTACTTC
- TRBJ2-1 - TRBV7-6 CASSPPSVYRYNEQFF TGTGCCAGCAGCCCCCCCTCTGTCTACCGGTACAATGAGCAGTTCTTC
TRBD1 TRBJ1-1 - TRBV5-1 CASSFAGQGMNTEAFF TGCGCCAGCAGCTTCGCGGGACAGGGCATGAACACTGAAGCTTTCTTT
- TRBJ1-6 once TRBV30 CAWSVRGRGDSPLHF TGTGCCTGGAGTGTACGGGGCAGGGGTGACTCACCCCTCCACTTT
TRBD2 TRBJ2-3 - TRBV5-1 CASSFETGGPDTQYF TGCGCCAGCAGCTTCGAGACGGGGGGGCCAGATACGCAGTATTTT
- TRBJ1-4 - TRBV7-6 CASSLSGFATNEKLFF TGTGCCAGCAGCTTGTCGGGGTTTGCAACTAATGAAAAACTGTTTTTT
TRBD1 TRBJ1-2 few TRBV10-3 CAISKPQGGGYTF TGTGCCATCAGTAAACCACAGGGGGGTGGCTACACCTTC
TRBD2 TRBJ2-1 - TRBV5-1 CASSLASGGLVPEQFF TGCGCCAGCAGCTTGGCTTCCGGCGGACTAGTCCCTGAGCAGTTCTTC
- TRBJ1-1 - TRBV9 CASSIQGNTEAFF TGTGCCAGCAGCATACAGGGGAACACTGAAGCTTTCTTT
- TRBJ1-6 few TRBV2 CASVGSSYNSPLHF TGTGCCAGCGTAGGGAGCTCCTATAATTCACCCCTCCACTTT
- TRBJ1-5 - TRBV7-2 CASSQWENQPQHF TGTGCCAGCAGCCAGTGGGAGAATCAGCCCCAGCATTTT
TRBD1 TRBJ1-1 - TRBV5-1 CASSPGDRGQDEAFF TGCGCCAGCAGCCCTGGGGACAGGGGGCAGGATGAAGCTTTCTTT
- TRBJ1-2 - TRBV19 CASSIASGSLGYTF TGTGCCAGTAGTATAGCTTCAGGCTCCCTCGGCTACACCTTC
- TRBJ1-6 - TRBV28 CASSLQALRSYNSPLHF TGTGCCAGCAGTTTACAGGCCCTACGCTCCTATAATTCACCCCTCCACTTT
TRBD2 TRBJ2-1 once TRBV14 CASSQLAGGIGEQFF TGTGCCAGCAGCCAACTAGCGGGGGGTATCGGTGAGCAGTTCTTC
TRBD1 TRBJ1-5 - TRBV6-1 CASSGTADQPQHF TGTGCCAGCAGCGGGACAGCGGATCAGCCCCAGCATTTT
TRBD2 TRBJ2-5 - TRBV5-1 CASSPGWSGGAVETQYF TGCGCCAGCAGCCCCGGGTGGAGCGGGGGGGCTGTCGAGACCCAGTACTTC
TRBD2 TRBJ2-2 - TRBV2 CASTRASGGATGELFF TGTGCCAGCACCAGAGCCAGCGGGGGGGCTACCGGGGAGCTGTTTTTT
TRBD1 TRBJ1-4 - TRBV30 CAWSLGTGDEKLFF TGTGCCTGGAGTCTCGGGACAGGGGATGAAAAACTGTTTTTT
TRBD1 TRBJ1-6 - TRBV7-2 CASSRVLTGGNSPLHF TGTGCCAGCAGCCGCGTACTGACAGGGGGCAACTCACCCCTCCACTTT
- TRBJ2-7 - TRBV27 CASSFRLHGSVLPYEQYF TGTGCCAGCAGTTTTCGGCTACATGGTAGCGTACTTCCCTACGAGCAGTACTTC